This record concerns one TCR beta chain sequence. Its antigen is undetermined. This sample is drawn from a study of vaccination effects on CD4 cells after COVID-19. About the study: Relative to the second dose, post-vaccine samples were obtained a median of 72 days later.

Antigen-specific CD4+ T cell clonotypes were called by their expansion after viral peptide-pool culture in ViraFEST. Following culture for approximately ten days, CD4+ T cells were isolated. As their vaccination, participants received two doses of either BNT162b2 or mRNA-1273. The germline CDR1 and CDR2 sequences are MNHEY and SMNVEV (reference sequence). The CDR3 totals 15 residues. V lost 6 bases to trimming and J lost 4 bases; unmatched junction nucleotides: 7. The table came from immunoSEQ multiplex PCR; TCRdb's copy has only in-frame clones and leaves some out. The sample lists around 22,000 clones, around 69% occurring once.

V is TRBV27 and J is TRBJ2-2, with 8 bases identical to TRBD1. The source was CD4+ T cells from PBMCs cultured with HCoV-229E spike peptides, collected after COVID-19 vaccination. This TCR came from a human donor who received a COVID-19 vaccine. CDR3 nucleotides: TGTGCCAGCAGCCCGACAGGGGTTATCACCGGGGAGCTGTTTTTT. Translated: CASSPTGVITGELFF.